This note documents a single T cell receptor beta chain sequence. Its binding antigen is unknown. No base quality information exists; no much larger clone differs at one position. In the paper's terms, the time point label means: pre-reinfection, 55 to 20 weeks before reinfection detection. Sorted cells were sequenced directly ex vivo, with no in vitro expansion before TCR sequencing. The donors were people who inject drugs and were enrolled in the Montreal Acute Hepatitis C Cohort Study (HEPCO) in Canada. As controls, total naive CD8 T cells, sorted as viable CD3+ CD8+ CD45RO-, were obtained from a couple of donors at each of the three reinfection time points. Before sorting, cryopreserved peripheral blood mononuclear cells were thawed, and CD8 T cells were purified from the thawed cells. The MACS CD8+ T cell Isolation Kit was used to enrich CD8 T cells through negative selection. A BD FACSAria II sorter with FACSDiva software was used for cell sorting, and FlowJo was used for data analysis.

The CDR1 and CDR2 encoded by the germline V gene are SGDLS and YYNGEE. Relative to germline, V is missing 4 bases and J is missing 8 bases, with 9 bases of the junction outside any gene match. The CDR3, from cysteine to phenylalanine, totals 16 residues. The kept DNA is CDR3 alone, 48 bases in frame from the first base. The data originate from a study of memory CD8 T cells in hepatitis C reinfection (dated by TCRdb to 2016 to 2017). Some background on the complete study: Among the donors, a few cleared two back-to-back HCV infections on their own, whereas two got rid of a primary infection but ended up chronically infected after reinfection. HCV reinfection was defined by a positive HCV RNA test following two negative tests taken at least 60 days apart. Samples from before reinfection were taken anywhere from 55 to 20 weeks prior to reinfection being detected. Across an HCV reinfection episode in several donors, the study followed the TCR beta repertoire of virus-specific CD8 T cells over time. Between the late 2000s and the early 2010s, five reinfection cases that had stored pre-reinfection samples were identified. In the reinfection study, participants who had previously resolved an HCV infection were followed up every 3 months. General study outcomes and caveats: Because only five or six donors were included, definitive conclusions about public clonotypes linked to secondary clearance were beyond the reach of the study.

The library was made by the immunoSEQ multiplex PCR assay. Genomic DNA was extracted from the sorted cells, and Adaptive Biotechnologies' automated high-throughput method was used to sequence the TCR beta V, D and J regions. A two-step, bias-controlled multiplex PCR was used to amplify the CDR3 regions. An Illumina instrument was used to sequence the amplified TCR beta libraries. The paper's data handling went like this. The demultiplexed reads were processed to cut down on amplification and sequencing bias, and the IMGT database was used to assign CDR3 sequences to gene families. ImmunoSEQ software version 2.0 was used to analyze the repertoire data. Clonotype lists were filtered to remove out-of-frame sequences and sequences containing stop codons in the CDR3. Any clonotype with a frequency under 0.01% was left out, since that frequency corresponded to less than one cell. Richness was calculated by dividing observed richness by the number of input cells, and evenness was calculated by dividing Shannon entropy by the log of observed richness. Repertoire diversity and the similarity between time points were measured using Simpson diversity and Morisita-Horn overlap indices. Clonotypes were grouped as dominant (>1%), sub-dominant (0.5-0.99%), low abundance (0.1-0.49%) or lowest abundance (<0.1%). For the germline index, total nucleotide additions were subtracted from total CDR3 length, and that difference was then divided by total CDR3 length. The source is immuneACCESS, and TCRdb retained only in-frame sequences with V and J called. Part of the clones is not carried over; for the studies checked, unresolved V genes explain less than half of this, and the remainder is unexplained. V, J and clone size derive from that table, while D and trimming were established from the DNA sequence. The sample records 45,000 to 65,000 clones, roughly 91% of which are singletons. Clones ranked in the top ten supply more than 0.8% of the sample.

The source material was naive CD8+ T cells sorted from blood. The sample's cell subset or site label, in plain terms: total naive CD8+CD45RO- T cells. The chain is made from TRBV9 and TRBJ2-1, with TRBD2 identical over 13 junction bases. The TCR comes from a man between 18 and 29 years old with hepatitis C virus infection. CDR3 sequence: CASSSTGTSGNDEQFF. The DNA reads as follows: TGTGCCAGCAGCTCAACCGGGACTAGCGGGAACGATGAGCAGTTCTTC.